These T cell receptor beta chains were read from a single sample in a study of regulatory T cells in long-lasting Graves disease. TCRdb re-called the multiplex PCR reads through MiXCR, storing one row per CDR3 protein. The table shows 500,000 to 700,000 distinct CDR3 sequences, with roughly 15% occurring only once. The sample also formed part of further work on T cells in Graves' hyperthyroidism and ophthalmopathy.

The specimen was peripheral blood mononuclear cells (PBMCs), collected at new diagnosis, from a patient treated with antithyroid drugs. All receptors derive from a woman in her 30s with Graves disease. The CDR3 runs from the conserved cysteine through the conserved F or W. A D gene is named only where the DNA matches it firmly. Clone size, where shown, is once, few, many, or a class for clones that have expanded.

clone size	V gene	J gene	D gene	CDR3 protein	CDR3 DNA
.	TRBV30	TRBJ2-1	TRBD1	CAWATGTGLKGNEQFF	TGTGCCTGGGCAACCGGGACAGGGTTGAAAGGCAATGAGCAGTTCTTC
.	TRBV7-2	TRBJ2-3	.	CASSLVRTRGDTQYF	TGTGCCAGCAGCTTAGTACGCACACGCGGAGATACGCAGTATTTT
many	TRBV11-2	TRBJ1-1	.	CASSLGGKGGNTEAFF	TGTGCCAGCAGCTTAGGGGGGAAGGGGGGGAACACTGAAGCTTTCTTT
many	TRBV3-1	TRBJ2-3	.	CASSQQASTDTQYF	TGTGCCAGCAGTCAACAGGCGAGCACAGATACGCAGTATTTT
few	TRBV29-1	TRBJ1-2	.	CSVPGQFLSNYGYTF	TGCAGCGTCCCCGGACAGTTTTTATCTAACTATGGCTACACCTTC
.	TRBV19	TRBJ1-2	TRBD1	CASSMSTGIYGYTF	TGTGCCAGTAGTATGTCGACAGGGATCTATGGCTACACCTTC
many	TRBV6-5	TRBJ1-5	.	CASSYSTEQPQHF	TGTGCCAGCAGTTACTCGACAGAACAGCCCCAGCATTTT
many	TRBV2	TRBJ2-1	.	CASNQGGSDEQFF	TGTGCCAGTAACCAGGGTGGTTCGGATGAGCAGTTCTTC
many	TRBV29-1	TRBJ2-5	TRBD1	CSGRTGGRETQYF	TGCAGCGGTAGAACAGGGGGCAGGGAGACCCAGTACTTC
few	TRBV20-1	TRBJ2-3	.	CSARDRSRGGDTQYF	TGCAGTGCTAGAGATCGGAGCAGGGGGGGAGATACGCAGTATTTT
.	TRBV10-1	TRBJ2-5	TRBD2	CASSARVAGVETQYF	TGCGCCAGCAGTGCTCGGGTAGCGGGAGTAGAGACCCAGTACTTC
many	TRBV28	TRBJ2-7	TRBD2	CASSPQGLAGGTPIREQYF	TGTGCCAGCAGTCCCCAGGGACTAGCGGGAGGAACCCCGATCCGCGAGCAGTACTTC
.	TRBV28	TRBJ2-3	TRBD2	CASSLCCGREIQEDTQYF	TGTGCCAGCAGTTTATGCTGTGGGAGGGAAATTCAAGAAGATACGCAGTATTTT
many	TRBV30	TRBJ1-2	.	CALDPVGGYTF	TGTGCCTTGGACCCTGTGGGAGGCTACACCTTC
few	TRBV6-1	TRBJ1-5	.	CASLGGTVNQPQHF	TGTGCCAGCCTCGGTGGGACGGTAAATCAGCCCCAGCATTTT
many	TRBV6-9	TRBJ1-1	.	CASSYSGGATEAFF	TGTGCCAGCAGTTACTCAGGCGGGGCCACTGAAGCTTTCTTT
many	TRBV27	TRBJ1-4	.	CASGRDGWNEKLFF	TGTGCCAGCGGCCGGGACGGATGGAATGAAAAACTGTTTTTT
.	TRBV20-1	TRBJ2-1	.	CSARDGQRAFF	TGCAGTGCTAGAGATGGCCAAAGGGCATTCTTC
.	TRBV28	TRBJ2-3	.	CASSLALTRTGSTDTQYF	TGTGCCAGCAGTTTAGCCCTAACTCGGACCGGGAGCACAGATACGCAGTATTTT
.	TRBV11-2	TRBJ1-4	.	CASSLDQVSNEKLFF	TGTGCCAGCAGCTTAGATCAGGTTTCTAATGAAAAACTGTTTTTT
.	TRBV5-1	TRBJ1-2	TRBD1	CASSLARLKDRGRMWGANCGYTF	TGCGCCAGCAGCTTGGCCCGGCTGAAGGACAGGGGGCGCATGTGGGGAGCTAACTGTGGCTACACCTTC
few	TRBV28	TRBJ2-2	TRBD1	CAINRGGGTGELFF	TGTGCCATAAACAGGGGTGGCGGCACCGGGGAGCTGTTTTTT
.	TRBV7-9	TRBJ2-5	TRBD2	CASSQGTSGSAETQYF	TGTGCCAGCAGCCAGGGGACTAGCGGGAGTGCAGAGACCCAGTACTTC
.	TRBV15	TRBJ1-3	TRBD1	CATSSRGQGVFEGNTIYF	TGTGCCACCAGCAGCCGAGGACAGGGAGTGTTCGAAGGAAACACCATATATTTT
.	TRBV19	TRBJ2-3	.	CASRWSDRFLTDTQYF	TGTGCCAGTAGATGGTCTGACAGGTTTTTAACAGATACGCAGTATTTT
few	TRBV4-1	TRBJ2-5	.	CASSQAEKETQYF	TGCGCCAGCAGCCAAGCGGAGAAAGAGACCCAGTACTTC
few	TRBV24-1	TRBJ2-1	.	CATSDPARTNEQFF	TGTGCCACCAGTGATCCCGCTCGGACTAATGAGCAGTTCTTC
many	TRBV5-1	TRBJ1-1	TRBD1	CASSRSGQGAAEAFF	TGCGCCAGCAGCCGATCAGGACAGGGGGCGGCTGAAGCTTTCTTT
many	TRBV7-3	TRBJ1-1	.	CASSPHGTLGTEAFF	TGTGCCAGCAGCCCCCACGGGACACTGGGCACTGAAGCTTTCTTT
many	TRBV28	TRBJ2-1	.	CASSLFSGGGAKYEQFF	TGTGCCAGCAGTTTATTTTCGGGAGGGGGCGCTAAGTATGAGCAGTTCTTC
.	TRBV3-1	TRBJ1-3	.	CASSQDQQGLSGNTIYF	TGTGCCAGCAGCCAAGATCAGCAGGGGCTCTCTGGAAACACCATATATTTT
.	TRBV19	TRBJ2-2	.	CASSIGRRGYTGELFF	TGTGCCAGTAGTATCGGCCGCAGGGGATACACCGGGGAGCTGTTTTTT
many	TRBV28	TRBJ1-6	TRBD1	CASRDSQGWNSPLHF	TGTGCCAGCAGGGATTCACAGGGGTGGAATTCACCCCTCCACTTT
many	TRBV7-9	TRBJ1-2	.	CASSPLRGGDGYTF	TGTGCCAGCAGCCCCCTAAGGGGGGGGGATGGCTACACCTTC
.	TRBV18	TRBJ2-7	TRBD2	CASSSRGGGGLAAPYEQYF	TGTGCCAGCTCGTCTCGGGGTGGTGGTGGGCTAGCGGCGCCCTACGAGCAGTACTTC
.	TRBV4-2	TRBJ2-5	TRBD1	CASSQVRGSTGETQYF	TGTGCCAGCAGCCAAGTAAGGGGATCGACAGGGGAGACCCAGTACTTC
.	TRBV9	TRBJ2-1	TRBD2	CASSVGVAGVNEQFF	TGTGCCAGCAGCGTAGGGGTGGCGGGAGTCAATGAGCAGTTCTTC
many	TRBV28	TRBJ2-3	.	CASSLTSSGGRTDTQYF	TGTGCCAGCAGTTTGACATCGAGCGGAGGGCGCACAGATACGCAGTATTTT
many	TRBV28	TRBJ1-4	TRBD1	CASMSTGVNEKLFF	TGTGCCAGCATGTCCACAGGGGTTAATGAAAAACTGTTTTTT
few	TRBV30	TRBJ1-1	.	CASAGGGMNTEAFF	TGTGCCTCCGCAGGAGGGGGGATGAACACTGAAGCTTTCTTT
.	TRBV30	TRBJ2-2	.	CASKDGDRNTGELFF	TGTGCCTCAAAAGACGGAGATCGGAACACCGGGGAGCTGTTTTTT
.	TRBV10-2	TRBJ2-7	.	CASCTEISYEQYF	TGCGCCAGCTGTACAGAGATCTCCTACGAGCAGTACTTC
many	TRBV7-2	TRBJ1-4	TRBD1	CASSYQGQTTNEKLFF	TGTGCCAGCAGCTACCAGGGACAGACAACTAATGAAAAACTGTTTTTT
.	TRBV27	TRBJ2-7	.	CASRGGAGGSYEQYF	TGTGCCAGCAGGGGGGGGGCAGGGGGGTCCTACGAGCAGTACTTC
many	TRBV24-1	TRBJ1-5	TRBD1	CATSKYRGSTQHF	TGTGCCACCAGTAAGTACAGGGGAAGTACACAGCATTTT
.	TRBV7-9	TRBJ2-3	TRBD2	CASSTTSGRSEDTQYF	TGTGCCAGCAGCACAACTAGCGGGAGATCGGAAGATACGCAGTATTTT
.	TRBV20-1	TRBJ2-7	TRBD2	CSARDMASGTGEQYF	TGCAGTGCTAGAGACATGGCTAGCGGGACGGGAGAGCAGTACTTC
many	TRBV12-3/TRBV12-4	TRBJ1-1	.	CASSLVLGSAFF	TGTGCCAGCAGTTTAGTGTTAGGTTCAGCTTTCTTT
many	TRBV2	TRBJ2-4	.	CASSGTAESRTAKNIQYF	TGTGCCAGCAGTGGGACGGCGGAGTCGAGGACAGCCAAAAACATTCAGTACTTC
few	TRBV5-1	TRBJ2-4	.	CASSSSGQAKNIQYF	TGCGCCAGCAGCTCCTCCGGACAGGCCAAAAACATTCAGTACTTC
many	TRBV2	TRBJ1-2	.	CASNRQLYGYTF	TGTGCCAGCAACCGACAGCTCTATGGCTACACCTTC
.	TRBV18	TRBJ1-2	TRBD1	CASSRTGTGVDYGYTF	TGTGCCAGCTCACGTACCGGGACAGGGGTCGACTATGGCTACACCTTC
many	TRBV19	TRBJ1-5	.	CASRWAGNQPQHF	TGTGCCAGTAGATGGGCGGGGAATCAGCCCCAGCATTTT
many	TRBV7-9	TRBJ2-7	.	CASSLWIGYTYEQYF	TGTGCCAGCAGCTTATGGATAGGGTACACCTACGAGCAGTACTTC
.	TRBV11-3	TRBJ2-1	TRBD2	CASSFPGGDEQFF	TGTGCCAGCAGCTTCCCGGGGGGGGATGAGCAGTTCTTC
.	TRBV24-1	TRBJ2-2	.	CATSDLEMEVGELFF	TGTGCCACCAGTGATTTGGAGATGGAGGTCGGGGAGCTGTTTTTT
.	TRBV5-1	TRBJ1-4	TRBD1	CASSSSGQQEKLFF	TGCGCCAGCAGCTCATCGGGACAGCAAGAAAAACTGTTTTTT